This T cell receptor gamma chain was sequenced for a study of Vδ1+ human thymocytes. Study conclusions and caveats: Despite high sort purity, roughly 21% of thymic T cell receptor delta sequences were Vdelta2. Many TRG clonotypes were shared between donors; TRD repertoires were essentially private. Bulk repertoire data may be misinterpreted because of unexpected Vdelta2 sequences. Thymic TRG and TRD repertoires appeared highly polyclonal, with Gaussian CDR3 length distributions.

V dropped 0 bases and J dropped 12; count of bases not matched to a gene: 5. This CDR3 has 11 residues. The germline CDR1 and CDR2 sequences are VINAFY and YDVSNSKD. This clone was seen more than once but under ten times. What it recognizes is unknown. Extracted RNA was reverse transcribed into cDNA. The CDR3 regions were amplified by multiplex PCR from V-gene primers to a constant-region primer. TCRdb re-analyzed the multiplex PCR reads via CATT. Of 9,000 to 13,000 gamma-chain clones in the sample, around 42% were seen once. After alphabeta T cell depletion, CD3+ Vdelta1+ Vdelta2- thymocytes were sorted.

J is TRGJ1 or TRGJ2 and V is TRGV5. The J gene, not given by TCRdb, was assigned here from a germline match of the nucleotide sequence. Sequencing input: Vdelta1+ gamma-delta thymocytes from the thymus. Indicated subset: FACS-sorted CD3+ TCRalphabeta- TCRVdelta1+ TCRVdelta2- thymocytes. The TCR sequence derives from a boy younger than two who had congenital heart surgery. CDR3: CATWDRQGKLF. The CDR3 bases are TGTGCCACCTGGGACAGGCAGGGGAAACTCTTT.